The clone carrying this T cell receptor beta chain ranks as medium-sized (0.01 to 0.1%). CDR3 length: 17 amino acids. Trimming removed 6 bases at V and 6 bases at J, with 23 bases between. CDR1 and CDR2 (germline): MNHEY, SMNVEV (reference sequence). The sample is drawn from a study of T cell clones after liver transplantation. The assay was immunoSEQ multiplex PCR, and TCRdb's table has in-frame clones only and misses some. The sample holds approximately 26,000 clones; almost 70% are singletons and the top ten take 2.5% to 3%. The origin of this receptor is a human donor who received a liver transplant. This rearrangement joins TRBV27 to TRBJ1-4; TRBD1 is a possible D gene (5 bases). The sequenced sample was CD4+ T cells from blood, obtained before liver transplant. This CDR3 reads CASRPRPAGRKDEKLFF. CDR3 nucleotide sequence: TGTGCCAGCAGGCCTCGACCCGCAGGGCGCAAGGATGAAAAACTGTTTTTT. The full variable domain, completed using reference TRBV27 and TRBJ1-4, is EAQVTQNPRYLITVTGKKLTVTCSQNMNHEYMSWYRQDPGLGLRQIYYSMNVEVTDKGDVPEGYKVSRKEKRNFPLILESPSPNQTSLYFCASRPRPAGRKDEKLFFGSGTQLSVL.